Each of the 31 T cell receptor beta chains below was sequenced from the same sample in a study of CD4 and CD8 cells across lung adenocarcinoma regions. TCRdb independently ran MiXCR on the PCR reads; one entry per CDR3 protein. The data hold 24,000 or so distinct CDR3 sequences, with more than 45% observed a single time. The sequenced sample was CD4+ T cells from the center of a lung tumor. Receptors were obtained from a male donor with lung adenocarcinoma. The CD4 and CD8 labels of this study may be unreliable.

Comment on this clonotype: The germline gene is not matched at one end of the junction; a read error may be the cause. The chain joins TRBV27 to TRBJ2-5; tentatively, D is TRBD2 (5 bases). The CDR3 runs 13 residues. CDR1 is MNHEY and CDR2 is SMNVEV in the germline V gene (reference sequence). CDR3 sequence: CASSFGPWETQYF. For the CDR3, the DNA is TGTGCCAGCAGTTTTGGGCCGTGGGAGACGCAGTACTTC.

This clonotype was seen ten or more times. The V call is TRBV6-5, the J call TRBJ1-4, with 8 bases fitting TRBD1. This CDR3 contains 15 residues. Losses at the gene ends were 7 bases for V and 6 bases for J; bases not matched to a gene: 10. Germline V gene data show CDR1 as MNHEY and CDR2 as SVGAGI. The DNA for the CDR3 is TGTGCCAGCAACGGAGCAGGGGGCGGGTATGAAAAACTGTTTTTT. This gives the protein CASNGAGGGYEKLFF.

This chain uses TRBV20-1 with TRBJ2-1, with 11 bases fitting TRBD2. The CDR3 contains 12 residues. Germline assignment: CDR1 DFQATT and CDR2 SNEGSKA (reference sequence). The V segment lost 6 bases and the J segment 8 bases; nucleotides outside the gene matches: 3. The CDR3 sequence: CSATSGTDEQFF. The CDR3 DNA is TGCAGTGCGACTAGCGGGACCGATGAGCAGTTCTTC.

Comment on this clonotype: The junction shows a germline mismatch at one end, possibly a read error. The V call is TRBV11-2, the J call TRBJ2-1, with 10 bases identical to TRBD2. CDR1 and CDR2 (germline): SGHAT, FQNNGV. CDR3 length: 13 residues. Here the CDR3 reads CASSLGGVLAGVF. The CDR3 DNA reads as TGTGCCAGCAGCTTAGGGGGGGTTCTAGCGGGAGTCTTC.

This clonotype was counted only a few times. V and J are TRBV20-1 and TRBJ1-2; tentative D call: TRBD1 (6 bases). Germline V gene lookup returns CDR1 DFQATT and CDR2 SNEGSKA (reference sequence). The CDR3 has 13 residues. V was clipped by 3 bases and J by 6 bases, with 14 bases between them. In DNA form, the CDR3 reads TGCAGTGCTAGTACACCAGGGGAAGATGGCTACACCTTC. Translated: CSASTPGEDGYTF.

The table lists this clonotype with a few counts. CDR3 in amino acids: CATSRRDEKLFF. Written as DNA, the CDR3 is TGTGCCACCAGCAGGAGGGATGAAAAACTGTTTTTT. The chain joins TRBV15 to TRBJ1-4; D remains ambiguous. Germline V gene lookup returns CDR1 LNHNV and CDR2 YYDKDF (reference sequence). V was clipped by 3 bases and J by 6 bases, with 5 bases between them. This CDR3 contains 12 residues.

Sample share makes this clonotype medium-sized. CDR3 in DNA: TGTGCCAGCAGTGAAGAGGGACTACCCAGCACCGGGGAGCTGTTTTTT. Translation: CASSEEGLPSTGELFF. The V call is TRBV6-1, the J call TRBJ2-2, with 7 nucleotides matching TRBD2. J lost 4 bases, V lost 1 base, and 6 bases had no gene match. The CDR3 spans 16 residues. Germline CDR1 and CDR2: MNHNS and SASEGT.

About this clonotype: Given a much more abundant clone one base away, this may be a read error. This chain uses TRBV6-4 with TRBJ2-2; 10 bases map to TRBD2. The CDR3 has 15 residues. Germline V gene data show CDR1 as MRHNA and CDR2 as SNTAGT. The CDR3 nucleotides are TGTGCCAGCACGGACCATAGCGGGAGGCCCGGGGCGCTGTTTTTT. Its translation is CASTDHSGRPGALFF.

The chain has TRBV27 and TRBJ2-2; TRBD2 agrees at 10 bases. The V and J ends lost 5 bases and 0 bases, in that order; junction bases with no gene match: 9. Per germline, CDR1 MNHEY and CDR2 SMNVEV (reference sequence). The CDR3 consists of 18 residues. CDR3 sequence (DNA): TGTGCCAGCAGTCGAAACGGACTAGCGGTAGCGAACACCGGGGAGCTGTTTTTT. Translation: CASSRNGLAVANTGELFF.

DNA of the CDR3: TGTGCCTGGAGTGGACAGGGGGAGACCCAGTACTTC. Its translation is CAWSGQGETQYF. The rearrangement links TRBV30 to TRBJ2-1; 8 bases match TRBD1. The better agreement between TRBJ2-5 and the DNA end casts doubt on the J call. The CDR3 is 12 residues long. Germline assignment: CDR1 GTSNPN and CDR2 SVGIG (reference sequence).

This clonotype has ten or more counts. The rearrangement joins TRBV4-1 to TRBJ2-3; a possible D gene is TRBD1 (5 bases). CDR1 and CDR2 (germline): MGHRA, YSYEKL. The CDR3 length is 15 residues. The CDR3 sequence: CAGSADGAGTDTQYF. The DNA of the CDR3 is TGCGCAGGAAGCGCAGATGGGGCCGGCACAGATACGCAGTATTTT.

This clonotype appeared a few times. This sequence joins TRBV28 and TRBJ2-1; D is uncertain. V lost 1 base to trimming and J lost 4 bases, with 11 bases between them. The CDR3 totals 15 residues. CDR1 is MDHEN and CDR2 is SYDVKM in the germline V gene. DNA for the CDR3: TGTGCCAGCAGTTTATCAGGAGCCCGTTACAATGAGCAGTTCTTC. It translates to CASSLSGARYNEQFF.

The CDR3 nucleotides read TGCAGCGTTGACGGACAGGGGGCGAATACGCAGTATTTT. Amino acids: CSVDGQGANTQYF. The chain couples TRBV29-1 to TRBJ2-3; 11 bases fit TRBD1. The CDR3 is 13 residues long. V lost 3 bases to trimming and J lost 7 bases; unmatched junction nucleotides: 3. Germline V gene sequence: CDR1 SQVTM, CDR2 ANQGSEA.

The chain couples TRBV6-1 to TRBJ2-2; D is perhaps TRBD2 (6 bases). The germline V gene encodes CDR1 MNHNS and CDR2 SASEGT. This CDR3 comprises 15 residues. Trimming removed 9 bases at V and 16 bases at J, with 30 bases between. The CDR3, as DNA: TGTGCCAGGGGACTCCAGGCTGTAATCACAGAGGCGCAGTTTTTT. Its protein product is CARGLQAVITEAQFF.

Only one count was recorded for this clonotype. The chain couples TRBV27 to TRBJ2-4, with D uncertain. The J call could be wrong; TRBJ2-1 is a better fit for the DNA end. This CDR3 has 13 amino acids. The germline V gene encodes CDR1 MNHEY and CDR2 SMNVEV (reference sequence). The CDR3 DNA follows: TGTGCCAGCAGTCCCAGTACTAAAAACGTGCAGTTCTTC. Translated: CASSPSTKNVQFF.

The sample holds a few counts of this clonotype. The chain couples TRBV6-4 to TRBJ2-2; no clear D. This CDR3 is 14 amino acids long. V shed 0 bases and J shed 7 bases, with 9 bases lying between them. Germline CDR1 and CDR2: MRHNA and SNTAGT. The CDR3 DNA sequence: TGTGCCAGCAGTGACTCGGCAGTTGGCGGGGAGCTGTTTTTT. It is translated as CASSDSAVGGELFF.

Notes on this clonotype: One end of the junction does not line up with germline, which may come from a read error. This rearrangement joins TRBV6-1 to TRBJ2-4, with TRBD2 matching 8 bases. The CDR3 runs 14 residues. Germline-derived CDR1 and CDR2 are MNHNS and SASEGT. The CDR3 DNA reads TGTGCGGGCAGCGGGGGAGGTGACAAAGACATTCAGTACTTC. It yields the protein CAGSGGGDKDIQYF.

This clonotype was seen ten or more times. The chain couples TRBV11-3 to TRBJ2-1, with a tentative D call TRBD1 (5 bases). Looked up from germline, CDR1 is SGHNT and CDR2 is YENEEA. V was trimmed by 0 bases and J by 0 bases, leaving 9 bases between them. This CDR3 spans 16 amino acids. CDR3 DNA: TGTGCCAGCAGCTTAGAGCAGGGTAGCTCCTACAATGAGCAGTTCTTC. Translation gives CASSLEQGSSYNEQFF.

Concerning this clonotype: One junction end disagrees with the germline gene, perhaps due to a read error. The V gene is TRBV6-1, the J gene TRBJ2-3; weak D call: TRBD2 (6 bases). The CDR3 is 15 amino acids. From germline, CDR1 is MNHNS and CDR2 SASEGT. CDR3 in DNA: TGTGCCCTGGGACTCCAGGCTGGGAGCACAGATAAGCAGTATTTT. It encodes CALGLQAGSTDKQYF.

Concerning this clonotype: The junction departs from the called germline gene at one end, perhaps through a read error. The chain is built from TRBV6-1 and TRBJ2-5, with TRBD2 matching 8 bases. This CDR3 has 15 residues. Germline CDR1 and CDR2: MNHNS and SASEGT. The CDR3 DNA sequence: TGTGCCAGGGCTCGGGGGGGGCAAAGCAAAGATACCCAGTACTTC. Amino acid sequence: CARARGGQSKDTQYF.

This clonotype rates as medium-sized. The V and J genes are TRBV7-2 and TRBJ2-1; TRBD2 matches at 8 bases. The CDR3 length is 14 residues. V shed 6 bases and J 9 bases; nucleotides not matched to a gene: 10. CDR1 and CDR2 from the germline V gene are SGHTA and FQGNSA. The CDR3 spells CASRLSGSSGEQFF. The CDR3 nucleotides read TGTGCCAGCAGACTGAGCGGGAGTAGTGGTGAGCAGTTCTTC.

This chain links TRBV27 with TRBJ2-3, with 7 bases lining up with TRBD2. CDR3 length: 16 amino acids. Germline V CDR1 and CDR2: MNHEY, SMNVEV (reference sequence). The J segment lost 6 bases and the V segment lost 4 bases, leaving 13 bases of the junction unmatched. The CDR3 sequence: CASSWNLGGAGDTQYF. CDR3 DNA sequence: TGTGCCAGCAGTTGGAACTTGGGAGGGGCAGGGGATACGCAGTATTTT.

Comments on this clonotype: Compared with germline, one end of the junction differs, possibly owing to a read error. The gene calls are TRBV27 and TRBJ2-4, with a tentative D call TRBD2 (7 bases). The germline CDR1 and CDR2 sequences are MNHEY and SMNVEV (reference sequence). This CDR3 spans 15 amino acids. The CDR3 here is CASALGAGAKDTQYF. CDR3 nucleotides: TGTGCCAGCGCATTGGGGGCGGGAGCCAAAGACACGCAGTACTTT.

This clonotype appeared once. V usage is TRBV12-3 or TRBV12-4 and J usage is TRBJ2-3; the D call may be TRBD1 or TRBD2 (6 bases each). The DNA end is more similar to TRBJ2-7, so the J call may be wrong. CDR3 length: 13 amino acids. DNA for the CDR3: TGTGCCAGCGCCCCCGGGGGCCAGGATACGCAGTACTTC. Translating gives CASAPGGQDTQYF.

On this clonotype: The junction shows a germline mismatch at one end, possibly a read error. The chain couples TRBV6-1 to TRBJ2-6; weak D call: TRBD1 (5 bases). The CDR3 is made up of 13 amino acids. Germline V CDR1 and CDR2: MNHNS, SASEGT. The CDR3 nucleotides are TGTGCCAGCAGCCCCCCTGGGGCCAACGTCCAGATTTTC. As protein: CASSPPGANVQIF.

Notes on this clonotype: Relative to the germline gene, one junction end is altered; a read error may explain this. V is TRBV6-1 and J is TRBJ2-4; D is uncertain. The CDR3 is 13 residues long. Per germline, CDR1 MNHNS and CDR2 SASEGT. The CDR3 DNA follows: TGTGCCAGGGGTCTAAGTATCACAAACATGCAGTACTTC. Its translation: CARGLSITNMQYF.

V gene TRBV10-3 combines with J gene TRBJ2-3, with D perhaps being TRBD1 or TRBD2 (5 bases each). The J call is uncertain, as TRBJ2-7 better fits the DNA end. CDR1 is ENHRY and CDR2 is SYGVKD in the germline V gene. There are 15 residues in the CDR3. The CDR3 protein is CAGGIRGRHEDTQYF. The CDR3 region has the DNA TGTGCTGGGGGTATCCGGGGCCGCCACGAGGATACGCAGTACTTC.

V is TRBV10-3 and J is TRBJ2-1; possible D gene TRBD1, 7 bases. The better agreement between TRBJ2-5 and the DNA end casts doubt on the J call. CDR1 is ENHRY, CDR2 SYGVKD, per germline. This CDR3 has 15 amino acids. The CDR3 sequence is CAAGQGGSDRETQYF. As DNA, the CDR3 is TGTGCCGCGGGGCAAGGGGGCAGTGACCGAGAGACCCAGTACTTC.

This clonotype was detected ten times or more. The DNA for the CDR3 is TGTGCCAGCAGTCAAGGGGTTATAGCCAAAAACATTCAGTACTTC. Translated, it gives CASSQGVIAKNIQYF. This sequence joins TRBV27 and TRBJ2-4; maybe TRBD1 (5 bases). Trimming removed 5 bases at V and 0 bases at J, with 11 bases between. This CDR3 comprises 15 residues. CDR1 is MNHEY and CDR2 is SMNVEV in the germline V gene (reference sequence).

J is TRBJ2-5 and V is TRBV27; 8 positions match TRBD2. The ends lost 8 bases at V and 8 bases at J; junction bases unmatched: 19. The length of the CDR3 is 16 residues. Looked up from germline, CDR1 is MNHEY and CDR2 is SMNVEV (reference sequence). The CDR3 DNA reads TGTGCCAGCGGGTACCCGGGGGGGCGGGCCAAAAACACCCAGTACTTC. Its translation is CASGYPGGRAKNTQYF.

With respect to this clonotype: At one end, the junction sequence differs from germline, possibly due to a read error. The V gene is TRBV6-1, the J gene TRBJ2-6, with a possible D match to TRBD2 (5 bases). The CDR3 runs to 15 residues. CDR1 and CDR2 from the germline V gene are MNHNS and SASEGT. The CDR3 region has the DNA TGTGCCAGCAGTGAAATGGCCTCTGGGAGAAACATTCTGTCCTTC. Translated: CASSEMASGRNILSF.